This entry describes one T cell receptor beta chain. Its antigen is still unknown. The sample comes from a study of regulatory T cells in long-lasting Graves disease. Study findings and constraints: It was in persistent disease that TRBV28, TRBJ1-2 and TRBJ2-5 were favored.

Trimming took off 1 base at V and 6 bases at J, with 10 bases between the two ends. This CDR3 contains 13 residues. CDR1 and CDR2 (germline): SGHTS, YDEGEE. Time point of the sample: persistent/refractory GD, antithyroid drugs over 5 years with positive TRAb. Scientists built the TCR library using RNA that was extracted from PBMCs. HTBI primers from iRepertoire and Arm-PCR of CDR3 regions yielded the TCR beta libraries. TCRdb passed the multiplex PCR reads through MiXCR, listing each CDR3 protein once. The table lists 600,000 to 800,000 distinct CDR3 sequences, around 32% of them singletons. This chain joins TRBV5-8 and TRBJ1-2, with D uncertain. The sequence derives from a female donor with Graves disease. This specimen consisted of peripheral blood mononuclear cells (PBMCs), obtained when the disease was refractory, from a patient treated with antithyroid drugs. The CDR3: CASSLRNSHGYTF. The CDR3 nucleotides are TGTGCCAGCAGCTTGCGGAATTCTCATGGCTACACCTTC.